Presented here are 13 T cell receptor beta chains from one specimen sequenced in a study of shared clonotypes between healthy human individuals. Here immunoSEQ multiplex PCR was the method, and the copy in TCRdb shows in-frame clones only, minus some. The table shows 2 million to 3 million clones, with 80% to 95% occurring only once. Sequenced material: naive CD4+ T cells from PBMCs. Subset of the sample: CD45RA+ positively selected. Every receptor here comes from a man aged 18 to 29 in good health. Some clones in this sample may be carry-over from other donors' samples.

V and J are TRBV18 and TRBJ1-5; the D gene is possibly TRBD1 (5 bases). CDR1 is KGHSH and CDR2 is LQKENI in the germline V gene. Trimming removed 2 bases from V and 1 base from J, with 9 bases in between. The CDR3 totals 15 residues. The CDR3 spells CASSPGALSNQPQHF. In DNA, the CDR3 is TGTGCCAGCTCACCAGGGGCTCTGAGCAATCAGCCCCAGCATTTT.

This sequence joins TRBV7-2 and TRBJ1-1, with no clear D. CDR3 length: 13 amino acids. The V gene's germline CDR1 is SGHTA and CDR2 FQGNSA. V was cut by 0 bases and J by 3 bases, with 5 bases left in between. CDR3 in DNA: TGTGCCAGCAGCTTAGCCGGGCACACTGAAGCTTTCTTT. It encodes CASSLAGHTEAFF.

The rearrangement joins TRBV9 to TRBJ2-3; 13 nucleotides agree with TRBD2. Per germline, CDR1 SGDLS and CDR2 YYNGEE. The junction had 3 bases not matched to a gene; V was cut back by 4 bases and J by 4 bases. The CDR3 contains 15 residues. The CDR3 protein is CASSRGLAGADTQYF. The CDR3 DNA reads as TGTGCCAGCAGCCGAGGACTAGCGGGGGCAGATACGCAGTATTTT.

The chain combines TRBV7-3 with TRBJ1-5; TRBD1 matches at 7 bases. J gave up 4 bases and V 2 bases, and 2 bases lay outside the gene matches. Germline assignment: CDR1 SGHTA and CDR2 FQGTGA. CDR3 length: 14 residues. This CDR3 reads CASSLGTANQPQHF. Here the CDR3 DNA reads TGTGCCAGCAGCTTAGGGACAGCGAATCAGCCCCAGCATTTT.

This chain links TRBV11-1 with TRBJ2-3; 13 bases match TRBD2. In germline, CDR1 is SGHAT, CDR2 FQDESV (reference sequence). Trimming removed 2 bases from V and 9 bases from J; junction bases left unmatched: 5. The CDR3 is 15 amino acids. CDR3: CASSLTSGRASTQYF. CDR3 nucleotide sequence: TGTGCCAGCAGCTTAACTAGCGGGAGGGCCTCGACGCAGTATTTT.

The rearrangement joins TRBV19 to TRBJ1-2; D gene unclear. The CDR3 loop spans 14 amino acids. Trimming removed 1 base at V and 4 bases at J, with 10 bases between. The germline V gene has CDR1 LNHDA and CDR2 SQIVND (reference sequence). The CDR3 reads CASSIAGVSYGYTF. CDR3 coding DNA: TGTGCCAGTAGTATAGCTGGGGTGTCCTATGGCTACACCTTC.

V usage is TRBV28 and J usage is TRBJ2-5; 10 nucleotides match TRBD2. The V and J ends lost 8 bases and 4 bases, in that order; junction bases with no gene match: 13. The CDR3 spans 16 residues. The germline gives CDR1 MDHEN, CDR2 SYDVKM. The CDR3 region is CASLPGVLAGGETQYF. The CDR3 coding sequence is TGTGCCAGCCTTCCGGGGGTCTTAGCGGGGGGAGAGACCCAGTACTTC.

V is TRBV5-6 and J is TRBJ2-1, with D tentatively TRBD2 (6 bases). V lost 2 bases and J 3 bases, leaving 18 bases between the germline ends. This CDR3 is 17 amino acids long. Germline CDR1 is SGHDT and CDR2 is YYEEEE. In DNA form, the CDR3 reads TGTGCCAGCAGCTTCGAGCGAACTAGCAGATTCTACAATGAGCAGTTCTTC. Translation gives CASSFERTSRFYNEQFF.

This sequence joins TRBV9 and TRBJ2-3, with D perhaps TRBD1 or TRBD2 (5 bases each). V was shortened by 2 bases and J by 7 bases, with 11 bases between the two germline ends. Germline loops: CDR1 SGDLS, CDR2 YYNGEE. CDR3 length: 13 amino acids. The CDR3 nucleotides read TGTGCCAGCAGCGTTACGGGGACCAATACGCAGTATTTT. Translated: CASSVTGTNTQYF.

The chain joins TRBV9 to TRBJ2-7; D is unclear. Germline V CDR1 and CDR2: SGDLS, YYNGEE. CDR3 length: 12 amino acids. V was cut by 4 bases and J by 0 bases, with 5 bases left in between. The CDR3 region is CASSPGSYEQYF. DNA for the CDR3: TGTGCCAGCAGCCCCGGCTCCTACGAGCAGTACTTC.

The rearrangement links TRBV4-2 to TRBJ1-4; no clear D. V was shortened by 4 bases and J by 4 bases, with 4 bases between the two germline ends. Germline V CDR1 and CDR2: LGHNA, YNFKEQ. This CDR3 is 12 amino acids long. The DNA of the CDR3 is TGTGCCAGCAGCCCCCTTAATGAAAAACTGTTTTTT. Translated: CASSPLNEKLFF.

The J gene is TRBJ1-1, the V gene TRBV9; a weak D match, TRBD1 (6 bases). This CDR3 has 14 amino acids. The V gene's germline CDR1 is SGDLS and CDR2 YYNGEE. V was cut by 3 bases and J by 4 bases, with 13 bases left in between. The CDR3 DNA is TGTGCCAGCAGCGGAAGGGGGACGGGCACTGAAGCTTTCTTT. Protein product: CASSGRGTGTEAFF.

The chain has TRBV5-1 and TRBJ2-7; D may be TRBD1 (5 bases). CDR3 length: 15 amino acids. Germline V gene sequence: CDR1 SGHRS, CDR2 YFSETQ. Deletions cut 0 bases from V and 7 bases from J, with 17 bases between. CDR3 amino acids: CASSLGPRGLEEQYF. In DNA form, the CDR3 reads TGCGCCAGCAGCTTGGGCCCAAGGGGTCTTGAAGAGCAGTACTTC.